What follows is one T cell receptor (beta chain) and its context. The antigen is not known. CDR1 and CDR2 (germline): LGHNT, FRNRAP. Trimming removed 5 bases from V and 0 bases from J, with 13 bases in between. The CDR3 is 16 amino acids. Assay used: immunoSEQ multiplex PCR; TCRdb lists only in-frame clones, some missing. The table has about 100,000 clones, roughly 90% seen once. The sample is drawn from a study of OX40 agonist ivuxolimab in advanced cancers. Overall study findings and caveats: CD8+ T cells were the subset that, on average, had more expanded clones than CD4+.

The chain combines TRBV12-5 with TRBJ2-2, with TRBD2 as a possible D gene (6 bases). The sequence was obtained from an adult with an advanced solid tumor such as melanoma, head and neck, liver or kidney cancer. Here the sequenced sample was CD4+ or CD8+ T cells sorted from blood, taken in a trial of the OX40 agonist ivuxolimab. The CDR3 DNA sequence: TGTGCTAGTGGTCAATTGGACTACGCGAACACCGGGGAGCTGTTTTTT. Translated, it gives CASGQLDYANTGELFF.